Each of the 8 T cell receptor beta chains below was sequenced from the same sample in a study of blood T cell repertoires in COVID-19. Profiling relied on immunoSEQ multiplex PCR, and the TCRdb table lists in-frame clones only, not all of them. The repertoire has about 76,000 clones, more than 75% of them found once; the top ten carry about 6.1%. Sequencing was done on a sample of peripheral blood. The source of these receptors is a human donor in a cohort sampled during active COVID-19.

The chain's CDR3 is CASSPGGLNTEAFF. Here the CDR3 DNA reads TGTGCCAGCAGCCCAGGGGGCTTGAACACTGAAGCTTTCTTT. The gene calls are TRBV6-2 or TRBV6-3 and TRBJ1-1, with TRBD1 matching over 8 bases. The CDR3 runs 14 residues. Trimming at V came to 6 bases and at J to 0 bases, leaving 3 bases not matched to a gene. Germline V CDR1 and CDR2: MNHEY, SVGEGT.

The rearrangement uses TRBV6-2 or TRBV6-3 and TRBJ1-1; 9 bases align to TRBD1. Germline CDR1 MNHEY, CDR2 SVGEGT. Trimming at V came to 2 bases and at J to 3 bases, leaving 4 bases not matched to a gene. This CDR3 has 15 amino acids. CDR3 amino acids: CASSYPRDRDTEAFF. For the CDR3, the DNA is TGTGCCAGCAGTTACCCACGGGACAGGGACACTGAAGCTTTCTTT.

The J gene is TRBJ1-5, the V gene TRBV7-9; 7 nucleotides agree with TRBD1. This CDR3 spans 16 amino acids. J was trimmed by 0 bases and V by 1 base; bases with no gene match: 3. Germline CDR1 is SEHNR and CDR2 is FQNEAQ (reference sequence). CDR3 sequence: CASSLGTGDSNQPQHF. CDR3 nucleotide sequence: TGTGCCAGCAGCTTAGGTACAGGGGATAGCAATCAGCCCCAGCATTTT.

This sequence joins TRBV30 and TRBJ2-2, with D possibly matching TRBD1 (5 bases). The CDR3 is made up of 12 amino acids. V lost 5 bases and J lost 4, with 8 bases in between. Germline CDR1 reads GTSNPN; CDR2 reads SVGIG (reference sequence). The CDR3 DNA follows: TGTGCCTGGGGACAATCCACCGGGGAGCTGTTTTTT. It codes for CAWGQSTGELFF.

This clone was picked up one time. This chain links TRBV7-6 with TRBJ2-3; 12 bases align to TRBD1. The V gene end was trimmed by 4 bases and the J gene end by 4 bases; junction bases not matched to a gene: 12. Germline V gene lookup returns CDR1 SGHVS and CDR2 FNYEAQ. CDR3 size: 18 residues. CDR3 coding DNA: TGTGCCAGCAGCTCGTATCCGGGACAGGGGGCTTTGGCAGATACGCAGTATTTT. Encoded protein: CASSSYPGQGALADTQYF.

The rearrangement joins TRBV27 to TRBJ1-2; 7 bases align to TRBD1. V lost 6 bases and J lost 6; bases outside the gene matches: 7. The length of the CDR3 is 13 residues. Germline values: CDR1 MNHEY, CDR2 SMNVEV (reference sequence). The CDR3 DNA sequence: TGTGCCAGCAGCTTAAAAACAGGGGATGGCTACACCTTC. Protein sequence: CASSLKTGDGYTF.

The CDR3 DNA reads as TGTGCCAGCAGCCTTGGAACAGGGGATCATAATTCACCCCTCCACTTT. Amino acids: CASSLGTGDHNSPLHF. The rearrangement joins TRBV16 to TRBJ1-6, with TRBD1 matching 7 bases. CDR1 is KGHSY, CDR2 FQNENV, per germline. With V trimmed by 4 bases and J by 5 bases, 8 bases remained unmatched. The CDR3 spans 16 residues.

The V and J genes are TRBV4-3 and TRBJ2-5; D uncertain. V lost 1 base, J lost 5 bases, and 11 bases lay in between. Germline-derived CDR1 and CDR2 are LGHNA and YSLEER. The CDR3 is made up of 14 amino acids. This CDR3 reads CASSQVHPAETQYF. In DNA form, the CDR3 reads TGCGCCAGCAGCCAAGTTCACCCTGCGGAGACCCAGTACTTC.